This T cell receptor (beta chain) was profiled in a study of tumor-infiltrating lymphocytes in primary liver carcinoma (dated by TCRdb to about 2017). The study in broad terms: Of the five patients, three men and two women aged 30 to 69 years, four had hepatocellular carcinoma and one had combined HCC and intrahepatic cholangiocarcinoma. The five patients had tumors staged T1-T3 N0M0, with maximum diameters ranging from about 4.2 to 11 cm. Each sample produced about 3.5 to 8 million productive TCRbeta reads, and read depth showed no significant difference between tissue types. For each liver tumor, the study sampled five regions along with adjacent normal tissue and blood, and applied TCRbeta repertoire sequencing, expression microarrays and whole-exome sequencing. TCRbeta repertoire sequencing covered some 35 specimens from 5 patients: 25 tumor regions, 5 adjacent noncancerous liver tissues and 5 peripheral blood samples. To link TCRbeta repertoire diversity with the local molecular phenotype, the approximately 25 tumor region samples were profiled using Agilent mRNA microarrays. High reproducibility was observed for the technical replicate repertoires, with mean shared-clone rates about 0.92 and correlation coefficients above 0.98.

Using a constant-region primer and ProtoScript II reverse transcriptase, TCRbeta-specific cDNA was reverse-transcribed from around 500 ng total RNA. Construction of the TCRbeta libraries relied on three nested rounds of multiplex PCR, following a slightly modified ARM-PCR procedure. Sample barcodes and Illumina adapters were added in a final 25-cycle PCR with Deep VentR polymerase. Amplicons of 200-500 bp were gel-purified with a QIAquick gel extraction kit before sequencing. TCRbeta amplicons were sequenced on an Illumina HiSeq 2500 with 250-bp paired-end reads. In the original analysis: Trimmomatic v0.33 was used to quality-trim the reads, and FLASH v1.2.11 was used to merge paired reads so that full CDR3 sequences could be recovered. V, D and J germline segments were assigned to the rearranged TCRbeta sequences by MiGEC v1.2.1b. Clonotype statistics, along with Shannon-Wiener diversity indices, were calculated using VDJtools v1.0.0. To cut down on sampling bias, every analysis after diversity analysis relied on just the 250 most abundant clonotypes from each sample. TCRdb trimmed the raw reads at Q25, called clones with MiXCR and kept productive beta chains. Every entry covers one CDR3 protein and lists the most common genes and DNA from its rows. TCRdb, not the authors, supplied the V and J calls. This sample gives about 32,000 distinct CDR3 sequences in total; 74% of them show up just once. Roughly 16% of the sample is held by the ten biggest clonotypes.

Total RNA and DNA were co-extracted without cell sorting from about 19-30 mg of bulk tissue using the AllPrep DNA/RNA mini kit. Four or five patients with histopathologically diagnosed primary liver carcinoma underwent surgical resection in China between November 2015 and March 2016. At the time of sampling, the patients were treatment-naive and had chronic HBV infection. Each tumor was sampled at five spatially separated regions: the superior, inferior, left-lateral and right-lateral poles and the tumor centre. Histology showed that every tumor sample contained more than 80% viable tumor cells. Fresh tumor and adjacent tissue pieces were bisected; one half was stored in RNAlater at -80°C, the other sent for histology. Findings and caveats that apply to the study as a whole: Only roughly 8-25% of top clones appeared in all five regions of a tumor, which suggests that tumor-infiltrating T cells are spatially heterogeneous. Repertoire overlap was higher between tumor regions (mean roughly 36%) than tumor-adjacent (approximately 17%) or tumor-blood (roughly 14%) pairs, consistent with antigen-driven expansion. Compared with blood, tumors had a significantly larger share of the repertoire taken up by the top 250 clones (p = 0.039). The study included only 4 to 6 patients, and the authors note findings should be validated in a larger study. Because only the TCR beta chain was sequenced and unpaired alpha chains were not captured, true repertoire diversity is likely underestimated. Since the samples were bulk and unsorted, there was no way to compare CD4+ and CD8+ T cell repertoires.

Note on this clonotype: It lacks a known antigen. One end of the junction does not line up with germline, which may come from a read error.

The sample consisted of liver tumor tissue from sampling region 4. This sample's cell subset or site label indicates: tumor region T4, right-lateral pole. This receptor was identified in a man aged 35-49 years with primary liver carcinoma and hepatitis B virus infection.

CDR3 loop: CASSFETNGRNTGEMFF. The sequenced DNA: TGCGCCAGCAGCTTCGAAACTAACGGGAGGAACACCGGGGAGATGTTTTTT. The rearranged segments are TRBV5-1 and TRBJ2-2, with TRBD2 identical over 7 junction bases. The CDR3 numbers 17 residues from cysteine through phenylalanine. Only the CDR3 region is kept as DNA, spanning 51 bases read in frame from base 1. The germline V gene sets CDR1 to SGHRS and CDR2 to YFSETQ.